Listed below are T cell receptor beta chains from one sample, sequenced in a study of T cell responses to AZD1222 COVID-19 vaccine. Generated by immunoSEQ multiplex PCR, the TCRdb table keeps only in-frame clones and is missing some. The sample includes about 82,000 clones, approximately 90% of them seen just once. The sample consisted of peripheral blood, taken on day 0 of AZD1222 vaccination. The receptors were gathered from an adult in good health. The conserved cysteine and the conserved F or W are not part of the CDR3 here.

v_call	cdr3_aa
TRBV2	ASIANANWT
TRBV19	ASDTGDSNEQY
TRBV6-2/TRBV6-3	ASSSPPGQGRDEQY
TRBV6-5	ASRPGQGNSPLH
TRBV5-1	ASSLAGTMGTEAF
TRBV25-1	ASSPGSSYEQY
TRBV27	ASRQYSYTPGNTIY
TRBV19	ASSMWTGGNQPQH
TRBV19	ASSRGYLTGYT
TRBV29-1	SVEQPPDRVHQPQH
TRBV11-2	ASSLVQSSMNTEAF
TRBV30	AYSAGMGLYGYT
TRBV27	ASSQTGTSNQPQH
TRBV6-5	ASGRDRGRERELF
TRBV5-4	ASSSTEGGEKLF
TRBV28	ASSPRGYSSMNTEAF
TRBV4-1	ASSQASSGGYNEQF
TRBV7-2	ASSLGRGGSYEQY
TRBV27	ASSLIQGRREKLF
TRBV27	ASTEGQGSRGYT
TRBV2	ASSSTGGRSPLH
TRBV27	ASSFLQTSGGAYEQY
TRBV20-1	SAPANTEAF
TRBV10-1	ASTPKGERDYEQY
TRBV4-3	ASSQDTDTQY
TRBV7-2	ASSFYRQGDNEQY
TRBV28	ASSSTNNEQF
TRBV28	ASSGSGLTGKQF
TRBV5-4	ASSRWRTGYEQY
TRBV11-1	ASSRGTSGYNEQF
TRBV2	ASSDPGDRLF
TRBV7-8	ASSLGTVNYGYT
TRBV3-1/TRBV3-2	ASSATAWTEGISPLH
TRBV3-1/TRBV3-2	ASSQGWKQYNEQF
TRBV28	ASSSRNGYT
TRBV10-3	AISETGQGASYNSPLH
TRBV9	ASSVSGGLGNEQF
TRBV3-1/TRBV3-2	ASSARPRGGHGDTQY
TRBV6-5	ASRRGNTDTQY
TRBV3-1/TRBV3-2	ASRTGPGANVLT
TRBV28	ASSQTPGPDEQY